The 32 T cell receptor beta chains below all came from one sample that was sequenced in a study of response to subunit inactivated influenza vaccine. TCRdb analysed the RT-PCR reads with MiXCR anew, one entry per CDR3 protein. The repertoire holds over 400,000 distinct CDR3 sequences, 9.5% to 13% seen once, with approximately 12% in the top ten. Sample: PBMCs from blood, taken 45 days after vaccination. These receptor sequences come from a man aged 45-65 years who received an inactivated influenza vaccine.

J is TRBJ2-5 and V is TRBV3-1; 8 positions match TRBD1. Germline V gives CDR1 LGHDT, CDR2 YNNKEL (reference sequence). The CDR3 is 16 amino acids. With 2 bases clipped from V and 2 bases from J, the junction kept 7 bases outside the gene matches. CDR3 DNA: TGTGCCAGCAGCCAATACAGGGGGATAAGGCAAGAGACCCAGTACTTC. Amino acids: CASSQYRGIRQETQYF.

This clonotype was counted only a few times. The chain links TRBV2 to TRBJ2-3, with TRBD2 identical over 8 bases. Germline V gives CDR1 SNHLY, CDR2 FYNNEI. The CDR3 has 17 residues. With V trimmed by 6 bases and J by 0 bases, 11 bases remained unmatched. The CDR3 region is CASSVDPGGGSTDTQYF. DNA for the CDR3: TGTGCCAGCAGCGTGGACCCGGGGGGGGGAAGCACAGATACGCAGTATTTT.

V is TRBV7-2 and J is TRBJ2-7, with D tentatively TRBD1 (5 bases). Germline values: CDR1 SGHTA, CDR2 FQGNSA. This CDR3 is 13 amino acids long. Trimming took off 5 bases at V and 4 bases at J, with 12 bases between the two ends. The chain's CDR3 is CASSLTREYEQYF. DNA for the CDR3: TGTGCCAGCAGCCTGACCAGGGAATACGAGCAGTACTTC.

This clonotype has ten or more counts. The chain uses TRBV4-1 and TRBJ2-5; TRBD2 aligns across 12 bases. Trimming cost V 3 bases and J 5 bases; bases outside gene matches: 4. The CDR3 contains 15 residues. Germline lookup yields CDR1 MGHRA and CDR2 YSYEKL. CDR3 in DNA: TGCGCCAGCAGCCAGACTAGCGGGGGCGTCGAGACCCAGTACTTC. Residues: CASSQTSGGVETQYF.

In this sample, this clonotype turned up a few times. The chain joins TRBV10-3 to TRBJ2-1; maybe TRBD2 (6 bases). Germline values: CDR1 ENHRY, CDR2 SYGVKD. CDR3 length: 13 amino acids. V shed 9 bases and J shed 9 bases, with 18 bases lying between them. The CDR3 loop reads CAIHSGGGPEQFF. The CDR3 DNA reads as TGTGCCATTCACTCCGGTGGAGGGCCTGAGCAGTTCTTC.

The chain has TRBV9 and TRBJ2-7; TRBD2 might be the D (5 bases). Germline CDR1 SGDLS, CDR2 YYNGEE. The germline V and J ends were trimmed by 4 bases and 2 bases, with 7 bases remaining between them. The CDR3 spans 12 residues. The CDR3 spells CASSREPYEQYF. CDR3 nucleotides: TGTGCCAGCAGCAGGGAGCCCTACGAGCAGTACTTC.

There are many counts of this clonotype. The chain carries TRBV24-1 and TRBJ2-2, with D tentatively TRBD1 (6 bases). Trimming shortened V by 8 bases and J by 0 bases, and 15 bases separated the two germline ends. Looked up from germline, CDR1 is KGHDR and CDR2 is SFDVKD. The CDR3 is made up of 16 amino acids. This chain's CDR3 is CATKFGQPTNTGELFF. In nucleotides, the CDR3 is TGTGCCACCAAGTTCGGACAGCCTACGAACACCGGGGAGCTGTTTTTT.

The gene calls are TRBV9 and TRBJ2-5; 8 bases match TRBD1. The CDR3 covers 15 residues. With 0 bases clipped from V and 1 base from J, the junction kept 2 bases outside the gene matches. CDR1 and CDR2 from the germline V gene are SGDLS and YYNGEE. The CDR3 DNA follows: TGTGCCAGCAGCGTAGGTACAGGGGGCCAAGAGACCCAGTACTTC. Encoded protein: CASSVGTGGQETQYF.

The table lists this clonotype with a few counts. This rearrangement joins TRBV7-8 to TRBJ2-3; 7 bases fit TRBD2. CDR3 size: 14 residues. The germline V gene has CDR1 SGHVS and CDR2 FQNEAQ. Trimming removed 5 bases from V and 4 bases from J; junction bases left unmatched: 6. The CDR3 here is CASSPRTRSDTQYF. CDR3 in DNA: TGTGCCAGCAGCCCCCGGACTAGGTCAGATACGCAGTATTTT.

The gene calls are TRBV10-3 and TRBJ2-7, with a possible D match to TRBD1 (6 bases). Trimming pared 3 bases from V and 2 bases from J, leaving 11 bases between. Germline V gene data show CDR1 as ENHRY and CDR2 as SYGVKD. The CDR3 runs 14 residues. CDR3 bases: TGTGCCATCAGTGACCCGGACAGTACCTACGAGCAGTACTTC. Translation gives CAISDPDSTYEQYF.

The CDR3, as DNA: TGTGCCAGCAGCGAAGCGGTGGGAGGGCCGGGGAATGAGCAGTTCTTC. Its protein is CASSEAVGGPGNEQFF. The chain links TRBV3-1 to TRBJ2-1; 7 bases agree with TRBD2. This CDR3 comprises 16 residues. With V trimmed by 5 bases and J by 7 bases, 14 bases remained unmatched. Germline assignment: CDR1 LGHDT and CDR2 YNNKEL (reference sequence).

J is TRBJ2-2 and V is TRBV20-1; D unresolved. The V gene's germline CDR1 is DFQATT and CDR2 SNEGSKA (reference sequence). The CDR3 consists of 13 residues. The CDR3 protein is CSLREVVTGELFF. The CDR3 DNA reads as TGCAGCCTCCGAGAGGTTGTAACCGGGGAGCTGTTTTTT.

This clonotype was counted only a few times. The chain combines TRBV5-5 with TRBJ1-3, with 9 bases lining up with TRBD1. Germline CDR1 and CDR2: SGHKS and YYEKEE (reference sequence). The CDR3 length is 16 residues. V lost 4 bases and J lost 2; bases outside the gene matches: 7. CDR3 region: CASSRGQGNTGNTIYF. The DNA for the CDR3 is TGTGCCAGCAGCCGCGGACAGGGGAATACTGGAAACACCATATATTTT.

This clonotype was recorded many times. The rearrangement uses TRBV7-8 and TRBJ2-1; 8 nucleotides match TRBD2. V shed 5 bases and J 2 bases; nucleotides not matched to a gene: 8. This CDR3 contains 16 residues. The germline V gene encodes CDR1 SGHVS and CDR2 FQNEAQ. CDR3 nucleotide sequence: TGTGCCAGCAGCACGTCAGCGGGAGCAGCCTACAATGAGCAGTTCTTC. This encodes CASSTSAGAAYNEQFF.

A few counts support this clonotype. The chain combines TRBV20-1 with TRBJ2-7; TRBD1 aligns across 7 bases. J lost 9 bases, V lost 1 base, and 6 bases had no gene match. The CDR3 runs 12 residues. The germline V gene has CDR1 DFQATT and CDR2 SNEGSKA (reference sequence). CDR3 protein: CSARAQGVGQYF. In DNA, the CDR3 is TGCAGTGCTAGAGCCCAGGGGGTCGGGCAGTACTTC.

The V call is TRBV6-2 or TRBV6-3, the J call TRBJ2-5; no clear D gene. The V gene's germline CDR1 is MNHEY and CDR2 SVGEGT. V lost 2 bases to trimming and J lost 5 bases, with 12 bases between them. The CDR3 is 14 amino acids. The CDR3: CASSYASVLETQYF. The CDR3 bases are TGTGCCAGCAGTTACGCGAGCGTACTGGAGACCCAGTACTTC.

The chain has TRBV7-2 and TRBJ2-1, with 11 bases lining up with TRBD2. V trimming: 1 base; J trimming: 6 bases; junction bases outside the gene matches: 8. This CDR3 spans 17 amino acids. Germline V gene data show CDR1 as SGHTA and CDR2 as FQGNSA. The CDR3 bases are TGTGCCAGCAGCTTAGGGCTAGCGGGAGGCAGGGTCAATGAGCAGTTCTTC. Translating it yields CASSLGLAGGRVNEQFF.

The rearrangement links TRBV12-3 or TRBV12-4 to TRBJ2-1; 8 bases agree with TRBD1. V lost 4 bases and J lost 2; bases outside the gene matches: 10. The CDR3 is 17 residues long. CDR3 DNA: TGTGCCAGCAGTTCCCAACCAGGGGGCAACCCCTACAATGAGCAGTTCTTC. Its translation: CASSSQPGGNPYNEQFF.

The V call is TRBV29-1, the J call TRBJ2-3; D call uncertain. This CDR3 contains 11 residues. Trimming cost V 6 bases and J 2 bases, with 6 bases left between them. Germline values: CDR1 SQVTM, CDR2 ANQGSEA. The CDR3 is CSVDITDTQYF. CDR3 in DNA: TGCAGCGTGGATATCACAGATACGCAGTATTTT.

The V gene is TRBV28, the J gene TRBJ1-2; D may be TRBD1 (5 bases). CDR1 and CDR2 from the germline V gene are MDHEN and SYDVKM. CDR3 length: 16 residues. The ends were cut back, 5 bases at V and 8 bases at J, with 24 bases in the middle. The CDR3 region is CASSIGDRDQRDGYTF. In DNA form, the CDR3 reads TGTGCCAGCAGTATTGGGGACCGGGACCAACGCGACGGCTACACCTTC.

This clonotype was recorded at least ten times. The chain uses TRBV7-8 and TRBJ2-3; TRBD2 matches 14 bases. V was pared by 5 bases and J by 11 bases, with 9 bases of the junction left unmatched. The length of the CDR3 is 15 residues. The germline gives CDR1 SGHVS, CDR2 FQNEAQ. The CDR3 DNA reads TGTGCCAGCAGCCCATCCCTAGGACTAGCGGGGGGGCAGTATTTT. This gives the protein CASSPSLGLAGGQYF.

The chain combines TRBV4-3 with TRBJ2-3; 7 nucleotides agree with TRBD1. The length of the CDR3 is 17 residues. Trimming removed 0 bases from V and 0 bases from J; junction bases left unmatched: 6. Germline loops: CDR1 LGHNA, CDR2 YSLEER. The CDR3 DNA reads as TGCGCCAGCAGCCAAGATCCCGGGACAGATAGCACAGATACGCAGTATTTT. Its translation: CASSQDPGTDSTDTQYF.

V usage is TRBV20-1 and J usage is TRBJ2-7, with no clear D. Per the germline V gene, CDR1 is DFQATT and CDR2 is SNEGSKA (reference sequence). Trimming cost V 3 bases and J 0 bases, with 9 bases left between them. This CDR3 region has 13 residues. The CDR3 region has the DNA TGCAGTGCTAGGACGGCGAGCTCCTACGAGCAGTACTTC. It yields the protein CSARTASSYEQYF.

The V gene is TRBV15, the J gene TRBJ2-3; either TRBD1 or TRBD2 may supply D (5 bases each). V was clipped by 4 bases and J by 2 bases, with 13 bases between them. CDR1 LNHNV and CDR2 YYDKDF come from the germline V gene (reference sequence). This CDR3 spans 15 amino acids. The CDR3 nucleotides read TGTGCCACCAGCAACAGGATGGGGGACACAGATACGCAGTATTTT. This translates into CATSNRMGDTDTQYF.

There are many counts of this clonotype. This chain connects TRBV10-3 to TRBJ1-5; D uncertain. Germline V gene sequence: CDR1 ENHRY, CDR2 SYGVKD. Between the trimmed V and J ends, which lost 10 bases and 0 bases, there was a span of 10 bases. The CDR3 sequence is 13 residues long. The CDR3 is CASHDFSNQPQHF. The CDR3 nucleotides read TGTGCCAGTCATGATTTTAGCAATCAGCCCCAGCATTTT.

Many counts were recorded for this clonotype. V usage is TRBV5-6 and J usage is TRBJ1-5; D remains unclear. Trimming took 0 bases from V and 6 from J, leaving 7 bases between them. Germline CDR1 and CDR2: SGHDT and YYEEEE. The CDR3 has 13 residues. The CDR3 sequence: CASSLGRGQPQHF. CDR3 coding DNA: TGTGCCAGCAGCTTGGGCCGAGGTCAGCCCCAGCATTTT.

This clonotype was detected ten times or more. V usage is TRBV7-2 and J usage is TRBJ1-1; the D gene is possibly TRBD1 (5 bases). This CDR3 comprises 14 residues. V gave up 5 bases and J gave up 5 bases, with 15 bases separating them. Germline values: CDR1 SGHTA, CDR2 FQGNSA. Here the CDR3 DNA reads TGTGCCAGCAGCGTTCAGGGACCAACGACTGAAGCTTTCTTT. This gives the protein CASSVQGPTTEAFF. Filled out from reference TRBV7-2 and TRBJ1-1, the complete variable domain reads GAGVSQSPSNKVTEKGKDVELRCDPISGHTALYWYRQSLGQGLEFLIYFQGNSAPDKSGLPSDRFSAERTGGSVSTLTIQRTQQEDSAVYLCASSVQGPTTEAFFGQGTRLTVV.

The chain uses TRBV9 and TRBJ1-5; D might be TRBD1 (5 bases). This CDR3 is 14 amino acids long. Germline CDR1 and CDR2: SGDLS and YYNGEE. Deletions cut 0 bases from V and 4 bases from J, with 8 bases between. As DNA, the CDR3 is TGTGCCAGCAGCGTAGGTGGGGGGAATCAGCCCCAGCATTTT. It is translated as CASSVGGGNQPQHF.

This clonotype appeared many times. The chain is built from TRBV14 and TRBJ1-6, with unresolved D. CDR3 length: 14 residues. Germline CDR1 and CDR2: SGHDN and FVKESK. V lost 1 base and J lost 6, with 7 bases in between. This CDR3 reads CASSQGQINSPLHF. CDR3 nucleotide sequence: TGTGCCAGCAGCCAAGGACAAATTAATTCACCCCTCCACTTT.

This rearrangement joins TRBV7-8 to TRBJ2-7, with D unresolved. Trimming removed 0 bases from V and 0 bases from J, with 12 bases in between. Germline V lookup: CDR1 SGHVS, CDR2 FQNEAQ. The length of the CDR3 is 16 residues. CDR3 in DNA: TGTGCCAGCAGCTTAGCGGGTCGGTGGGGCTCCTACGAGCAGTACTTC. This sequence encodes CASSLAGRWGSYEQYF. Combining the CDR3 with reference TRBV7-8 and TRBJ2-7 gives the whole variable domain GAGVSQSPRYKVAKRGQDVALRCDPISGHVSLFWYQQALGQGPEFLTYFQNEAQLDKSGLPSDRFFAERPEGSVSTLKIQRTQQEDSAVYLCASSLAGRWGSYEQYFGPGTRLTVT.

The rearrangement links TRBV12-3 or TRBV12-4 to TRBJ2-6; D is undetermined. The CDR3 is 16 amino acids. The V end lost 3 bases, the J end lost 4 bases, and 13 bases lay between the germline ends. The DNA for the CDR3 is TGTGCCAGCAGTTTCAGGCAGGTCCGGGGGGCCAACGTCCTGACTTTC. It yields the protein CASSFRQVRGANVLTF.

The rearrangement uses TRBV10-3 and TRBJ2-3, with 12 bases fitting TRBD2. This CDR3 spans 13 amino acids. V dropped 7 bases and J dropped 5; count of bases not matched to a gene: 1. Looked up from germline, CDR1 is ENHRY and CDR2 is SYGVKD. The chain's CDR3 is CAITSGGGDTQYF. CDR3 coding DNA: TGTGCCATCACTAGCGGGGGGGGAGATACGCAGTATTTT.